This entry describes one T cell receptor beta chain. Its cognate antigen has yet to be identified. No base quality information exists; no much larger clone differs at one position. The CDR3 runs 17 amino acids, cysteine and phenylalanine included. Solely the CDR3 DNA is kept, with 51 bases framed from the first base. Reading the germline V gene gives CDR1 SGHTA and CDR2 FQGTGA. At the junction V is shortened by 8 bases and J by 0 bases; bases outside the gene matches: 10. This entry is derived from a study of OX40 agonist ivuxolimab in advanced cancers. With respect to the entire study: Ivuxolimab was a fully human IgG2 agonistic monoclonal antibody targeting the costimulatory receptor OX40 (CD134). Intravenous ivuxolimab was administered to patients every 2 weeks at six dose levels: 0.01, 0.1, 0.3, 1.5, 3 and 10 mg/kg. Of the approximately 50 patients in dose escalation, about 20 had hepatocellular carcinoma, around 15 had melanoma, 9 had renal cell carcinoma and 9 had head and neck cancer. In the dose-escalation cohort, 70% to 90% of patients were male, and the mean age was around 65 years with a range of about 20 to 80. Prior anti-PD-1, anti-PD-L1 or anti-CTLA-4 therapy was permitted, and checkpoint inhibitors had been received by roughly two fifths of dose-escalation patients. Partial responses occurred in three dose-escalation patients: two with cutaneous melanoma and one with hepatocellular carcinoma. The purpose of peripheral TCRbeta sequencing was to test whether ivuxolimab changed TCR sequence diversity and led to clonal T-cell expansion. The paper reports the monotherapy dose-escalation portion (N of about 47 patients) of the phase I ivuxolimab trial.

Patients with a history of autoimmune disease or receiving systemic immunosuppression were excluded from the trial. Peripheral blood for TCR sequencing was collected from all dose cohorts at baseline, on cycle 4 day 1, and on cycle 7 day 1. Samples were obtained from an open-label, multicenter, first-in-human phase I dose-escalation trial of ivuxolimab. Adults with locally advanced or metastatic melanoma, renal cell carcinoma, hepatocellular carcinoma or head and neck squamous cell carcinoma were enrolled in the trial. Before TCR sequencing, CD4+ T cells and CD8+ T cells from peripheral blood were sorted into separate populations. Overall study outcomes, separate from this receptor: Low levels of normalized T-cell clonal expansion were also shown by some nonresponding patients. Which antigens the clonally expanded peripheral T cells were specific for was not determined. At doses from 0.1 to 3.0 mg/kg, clonal expansion was seen in both CD4+ and CD8+ blood T cells between baseline and week 6. In the 0.1-3.0 mg/kg groups, partial responders had among the lowest normalized peripheral clonal expansion, particularly in CD8+ T cells. After ivuxolimab, expanded clones were on average more numerous among CD8+ T cells than among CD4+ T cells.

For sequencing of the TCRbeta CDR3 region, genomic DNA was extracted from the sorted cells. The immunoSEQ Assay was used for sequencing of TCRbeta CDR3 regions. As stored in TCRdb, this immuneACCESS dataset retains in-frame rearrangements with V and J assigned. A fraction of the clones does not appear; measured against another copy, unresolved V genes explain less than half of the discrepancy, and the remainder lacks a known reason. The sample yields roughly 41,000 clones; almost 80% were counted once. The ten largest clones capture less than 25% of the sample. The chain uses TRBV7-3 and TRBJ2-3, with TRBD2 identical over 11 junction bases. The clonotype comes from an adult with an advanced solid tumor such as melanoma, head and neck, liver or kidney cancer. The sample in question was CD4+ or CD8+ T cells sorted from blood, obtained in a trial of the OX40 agonist ivuxolimab. Here is the DNA: TGTGCCAGCGGGGGACTAGCGGTTTCCACTAGCACAGATACGCAGTATTTT. It specifies CASGGLAVSTSTDTQYF.